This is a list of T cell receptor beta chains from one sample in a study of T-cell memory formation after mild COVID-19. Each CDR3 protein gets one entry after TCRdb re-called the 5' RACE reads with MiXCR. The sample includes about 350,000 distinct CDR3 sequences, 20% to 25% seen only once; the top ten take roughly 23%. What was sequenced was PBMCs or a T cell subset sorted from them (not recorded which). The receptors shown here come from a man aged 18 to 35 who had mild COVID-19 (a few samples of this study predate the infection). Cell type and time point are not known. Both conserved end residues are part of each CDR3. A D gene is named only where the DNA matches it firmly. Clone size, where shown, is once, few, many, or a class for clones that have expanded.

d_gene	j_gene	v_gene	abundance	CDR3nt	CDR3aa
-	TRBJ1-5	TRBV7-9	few	TGTGCCAGCAGCCCGGACGGGAGTCAGCCCCAGCATTTT	CASSPDGSQPQHF
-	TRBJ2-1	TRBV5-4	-	TGTGCCAGCAGCTTGTCCCTCGGGACAAACGATGAGCAGTTCTTC	CASSLSLGTNDEQFF
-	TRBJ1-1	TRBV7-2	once	TGTGCCAGCAGCGAATGGATAATGAACACTGAAGCTTTCTTT	CASSEWIMNTEAFF
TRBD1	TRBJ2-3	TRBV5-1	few	TGCGCCAGCAGCTCGACAGGGGAGGATACGCAGTATTTT	CASSSTGEDTQYF
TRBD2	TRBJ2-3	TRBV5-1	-	TGCGCCAGCATTGCGGGGGGAAGTTATAGCACAGATACGCAGTATTTT	CASIAGGSYSTDTQYF
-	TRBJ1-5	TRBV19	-	TGTGCCAGTTCCCGGGGCCCTTCTCCCATGGCCCAGCATTTT	CASSRGPSPMAQHF
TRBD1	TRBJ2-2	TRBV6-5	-	TGTGCCAGCAGTCTGACCGGGACAGGGGACACCGGGGAGCTGTTTTTT	CASSLTGTGDTGELFF
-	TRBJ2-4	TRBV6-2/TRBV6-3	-	TGTGCCAGCAGTTACTCGTCGGGGGCCAAAAACATTCAGTACTTC	CASSYSSGAKNIQYF
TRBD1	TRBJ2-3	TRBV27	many	TGTGCCAGCAGCACCCCGACAGGGCGCCCTAACACAGATACGCAGTATTTT	CASSTPTGRPNTDTQYF
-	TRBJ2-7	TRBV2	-	TGTGCCAGCAGTGAAATTGGGGTCGCCGAGCAGTACTTC	CASSEIGVAEQYF